These 22 T cell receptor beta chains were all obtained from the same sample, sequenced in a study of shared clonotypes between healthy human individuals. The table came from immunoSEQ multiplex PCR; TCRdb's copy has only in-frame clones and leaves some out. Of about 1 million clones listed, more than 65% were seen once; the top ten hold roughly 1.5%. The sample comprised memory CD4+ T cells sorted from blood. As to subset: CD45RA-negative fraction. Source of these receptors: a man between 18 and 29 years old in good health.

The V and J genes are TRBV7-2 and TRBJ2-3; possible D gene TRBD1, 6 bases. Germline values: CDR1 SGHTA, CDR2 FQGNSA. CDR3 length: 16 residues. V lost 1 base to trimming and J lost 0 bases, with 11 bases between them. The CDR3 DNA follows: TGTGCCAGCAGCTTAGTGGGGGCAGCTAGCACAGATACGCAGTATTTT. Translation gives CASSLVGAASTDTQYF.

The chain links TRBV14 to TRBJ2-7, with D tentatively TRBD1 (7 bases). Trimming took 3 bases from V and 2 from J, leaving 14 bases between them. Germline values: CDR1 SGHDN, CDR2 FVKESK. The CDR3 totals 15 residues. Here the CDR3 DNA reads TGTGCCAGCAGCCAGTGGCAGGGGGAGGCCTACGAGCAGTACTTC. This translates into CASSQWQGEAYEQYF.

The J gene is TRBJ2-5, the V gene TRBV19; tentatively, D is TRBD1 or TRBD2 (6 bases each). The V end lost 4 bases, the J end lost 4 bases, and 19 bases lay between the germline ends. Per germline, CDR1 LNHDA and CDR2 SQIVND (reference sequence). The CDR3 totals 16 residues. Here the CDR3 DNA reads TGTGCCAGTAGTAACCCAGGGGCGGGGCAGGGAGAGACCCAGTACTTC. Translating gives CASSNPGAGQGETQYF.

This clone was seen a handful of times. This chain links TRBV10-3 with TRBJ1-1; D is unresolved. This CDR3 contains 12 residues. V lost 1 base and J lost 7, with 7 bases in between. CDR1 is ENHRY and CDR2 is SYGVKD in the germline V gene. The CDR3 loop reads CAISEYGSEAFF. The CDR3 coding sequence is TGTGCCATCAGTGAGTACGGCAGTGAAGCTTTCTTT.

The chain links TRBV6-1 to TRBJ1-6, with 7 positions matching TRBD1. The CDR3 spans 12 residues. The germline V gene has CDR1 MNHNS and CDR2 SASEGT. Losses at the gene ends were 3 bases for V and 12 bases for J; bases not matched to a gene: 2. In DNA, the CDR3 is TGTGCCAGCAGTGAGACAGGGAGACCCCTCCACTTT. Encoded protein: CASSETGRPLHF.

On this clone itself: One base away lies a much larger clone, so this may be a sequencing read error. Other nucleotide sequences from this sample produce the same CDR3. The V gene is TRBV5-1, the J gene TRBJ2-7; D not resolved. The CDR3 is 11 residues long. The germline CDR1 and CDR2 sequences are SGHRS and YFSETQ. The ends were cut back, 5 bases at V and 1 base at J, with 4 bases in the middle. The CDR3 loop is CASSSSYEQYF. The CDR3 DNA reads as TGCGCCAGCAGTTCATCCTACGAGCAGTACTTC.

As for this clone: This may come from a read error, since a much larger clone is one base off. The rearrangement joins TRBV4-1 to TRBJ2-2; D is possibly TRBD1 (7 bases). V gave up 6 bases and J gave up 7 bases, with 21 bases separating them. This CDR3 spans 16 amino acids. The germline V gene encodes CDR1 MGHRA and CDR2 YSYEKL. The CDR3 nucleotides read TGCGCCAGCAGGTCACTCGGACAGGAGGGAGGCGGGGAGCTGTTTTTT. Residues: CASRSLGQEGGGELFF.

This clone showed up many times. This chain connects TRBV5-1 to TRBJ2-3; D uncertain. This CDR3 contains 14 residues. Trimming pared 3 bases from V and 3 bases from J, leaving 11 bases between. Germline assignment: CDR1 SGHRS and CDR2 YFSETQ. The CDR3 protein is CASSSQPVTDTQYF. The CDR3 region has the DNA TGCGCCAGCAGCTCCCAACCCGTTACAGATACGCAGTATTTT.

This clone has only a few counts. The rearrangement uses TRBV19 and TRBJ1-1, with 9 nucleotides matching TRBD1. CDR3 length: 16 residues. The trim removed 6 bases at V and 2 bases at J, leaving 10 bases unmatched. Germline-derived CDR1 and CDR2 are LNHDA and SQIVND (reference sequence). The CDR3 is CASRGTGTTTNTEAFF. In DNA form, the CDR3 reads TGTGCCAGTAGGGGGACAGGGACAACAACTAACACTGAAGCTTTCTTT.

The chain employs TRBV5-8 and TRBJ1-2; no clear D gene. The CDR3 sequence is 14 residues long. V was clipped by 3 bases and J by 2 bases, with 11 bases between them. The V gene's germline CDR1 is SGHTS and CDR2 YDEGEE. The CDR3 DNA reads as TGTGCCAGCAGCTCCCGTAAACGGAACTATGGCTACACCTTC. This translates into CASSSRKRNYGYTF.

Points on this clone: One end of the junction is discordant with germline, which a read error may explain. This chain connects TRBV2 to TRBJ1-5; no reliable D call. The CDR3 is made up of 14 amino acids. Germline V gives CDR1 SNHLY, CDR2 FYNNEI. The CDR3 DNA reads as TGTGCCAGCACTGAACGTGGGGGCAATCAGCCCCAGCATTTT. Translating gives CASTERGGNQPQHF.

The V and J genes are TRBV10-3 and TRBJ1-6, with 9 bases identical to TRBD1. CDR3 size: 15 residues. Unmatched junction bases numbered 3, after V lost 2 bases and J lost 7 bases. Germline V CDR1 and CDR2: ENHRY, SYGVKD. The chain's CDR3 is CAISELGQGNSPLHF. The CDR3 DNA reads as TGTGCCATCAGTGAGCTTGGACAGGGGAATTCACCCCTCCACTTT.

This clone has more than one count but fewer than ten. This chain links TRBV2 with TRBJ1-2; D is undetermined. Trimming removed 7 bases at V and 5 bases at J, with 17 bases between. Looked up from germline, CDR1 is SNHLY and CDR2 is FYNNEI. The CDR3 contains 14 residues. The CDR3 DNA is TGTGCCAGCAAGGTTGGGCTTATGGGTTATGGCTACACCTTC. It translates to CASKVGLMGYGYTF.

The chain has TRBV15 and TRBJ1-6, with D hard to call. CDR1 is LNHNV and CDR2 is YYDKDF in the germline V gene (reference sequence). The germline V and J ends were trimmed by 0 bases and 8 bases, with 11 bases remaining between them. The CDR3 spans 15 residues. CDR3 nucleotides: TGTGCCACCAGCAGAGATCGGGAAGGGTATTCACCCCTCCACTTT. This gives the protein CATSRDREGYSPLHF.

The chain joins TRBV6-5 to TRBJ1-1; no clear D. V was pared by 5 bases and J by 4 bases, with 5 bases between. The CDR3 contains 11 residues. From germline, CDR1 is MNHEY and CDR2 SVGAGI. The CDR3 protein is CASSRTTEAFF. In DNA form, the CDR3 reads TGTGCCAGCAGTAGAACCACTGAAGCTTTCTTT.

This clone was counted a single time. The chain uses TRBV28 and TRBJ1-1, with 9 nucleotides matching TRBD1. Trimming cost V 5 bases and J 10 bases; bases outside gene matches: 8. CDR1 and CDR2 (germline): MDHEN, SYDVKM. CDR3 length: 13 residues. The CDR3 sequence is CASSPQDRGGAFF. CDR3 in DNA: TGTGCCAGCAGTCCCCAGGACAGGGGCGGAGCTTTCTTT.

The chain joins TRBV11-2 to TRBJ2-1; 10 bases fit TRBD1. J gave up 7 bases and V 4 bases, and 7 bases lay outside the gene matches. Germline CDR1 reads SGHAT; CDR2 reads FQNNGV. CDR3 length: 15 amino acids. The CDR3 is CASSSPRTGGNEQFF. The CDR3 DNA reads as TGTGCCAGCAGCTCCCCCAGGACAGGGGGGAATGAGCAGTTCTTC.

The chain couples TRBV30 to TRBJ1-3; D is unresolved. V lost 2 bases and J 0 bases, leaving 14 bases between the germline ends. CDR1 is GTSNPN and CDR2 is SVGIG in the germline V gene (reference sequence). The CDR3 extends over 16 amino acids. Here the CDR3 reads CAWSSTGSHSGNTIYF. The CDR3 DNA sequence: TGTGCCTGGAGTTCGACGGGCTCACACTCTGGAAACACCATATATTTT. The complete variable domain, with remaining parts taken from reference TRBV30 and TRBJ1-3, reads SQTIHQWPATLVQPVGSPLSLECTVEGTSNPNLYWYRQAAGRGLQLLFYSVGIGQISSEVPQNLSASRPQDRQFILSSKKLLLSDSGFYLCAWSSTGSHSGNTIYFGEGSWLTVV.

This rearrangement joins TRBV18 to TRBJ1-5; the D is unclear. The CDR3 is 13 residues long. Germline CDR1 and CDR2: KGHSH and LQKENI. Between the trimmed V and J ends, which lost 3 bases and 8 bases, there was a span of 11 bases. CDR3 in DNA: TGTGCCAGCTCACCTCCTCCTGGGGAGCCCCAGCATTTT. The encoded protein is CASSPPPGEPQHF.

V and J are TRBV18 and TRBJ2-3; D possibly corresponds to TRBD2 (6 bases). CDR3 length equals 15 residues. Germline V gene sequence: CDR1 KGHSH, CDR2 LQKENI. Trimming cost V 3 bases and J 2 bases, with 12 bases left between them. The CDR3: CASSPRGAITDTQYF. For the CDR3, the DNA is TGTGCCAGCTCACCGCGGGGAGCTATCACAGATACGCAGTATTTT.

The CDR3 region has the DNA TGTGCCAGCAGCTTAGGTGCCCCTCACGGCGGCTACACCTTC. Translating it yields CASSLGAPHGGYTF. This chain joins TRBV7-2 and TRBJ1-2; D is ambiguous. Trimming removed 1 base from V and 8 bases from J, with 14 bases in between. Germline-derived CDR1 and CDR2 are SGHTA and FQGNSA. This CDR3 contains 14 residues.

The chain joins TRBV5-1 to TRBJ2-3, with 10 bases aligning to TRBD1. The CDR3 spans 15 residues. The germline CDR1 and CDR2 sequences are SGHRS and YFSETQ. The junction had 6 bases not matched to a gene; V was cut back by 4 bases and J by 4 bases. This CDR3 is CASSLDRGRADTQYF. The CDR3, as DNA: TGCGCCAGCAGCCTAGACAGGGGGCGGGCAGATACGCAGTATTTT.